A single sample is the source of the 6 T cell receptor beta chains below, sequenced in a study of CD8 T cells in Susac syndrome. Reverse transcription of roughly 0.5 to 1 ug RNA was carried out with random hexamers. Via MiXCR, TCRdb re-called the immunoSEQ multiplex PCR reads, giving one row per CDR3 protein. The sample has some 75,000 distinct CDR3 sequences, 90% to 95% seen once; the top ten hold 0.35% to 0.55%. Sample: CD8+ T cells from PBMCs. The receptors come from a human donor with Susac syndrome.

For the CDR3, the DNA is TGTGCCAGCAGACTTACTAGTGGGGGGGGCAATGAGCAGTTCTTC. It specifies CASRLTSGGGNEQFF. V usage is TRBV6-5 and J usage is TRBJ2-1; TRBD2 matches at 7 bases. This CDR3 region has 15 residues. Germline V CDR1 and CDR2: MNHEY, SVGAGI. The J segment lost 6 bases and the V segment lost 6 bases, leaving 11 bases of the junction unmatched.

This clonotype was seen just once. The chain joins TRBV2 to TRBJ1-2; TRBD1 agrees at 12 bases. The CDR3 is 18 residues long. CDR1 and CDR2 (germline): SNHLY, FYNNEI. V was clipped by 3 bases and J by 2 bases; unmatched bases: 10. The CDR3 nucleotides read TGTGCCAGCAGTGATCCCACGGGGGGGACAGGGGGCAACTATGGCTACACCTTC. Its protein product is CASSDPTGGTGGNYGYTF.

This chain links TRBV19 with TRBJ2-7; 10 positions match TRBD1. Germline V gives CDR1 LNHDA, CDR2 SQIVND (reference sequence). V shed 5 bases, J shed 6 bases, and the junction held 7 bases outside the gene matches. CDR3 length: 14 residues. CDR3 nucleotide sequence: TGTGCCAGTAGTCGGACAGGGGGTCTGGTCGAGCAGTACTTC. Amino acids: CASSRTGGLVEQYF.

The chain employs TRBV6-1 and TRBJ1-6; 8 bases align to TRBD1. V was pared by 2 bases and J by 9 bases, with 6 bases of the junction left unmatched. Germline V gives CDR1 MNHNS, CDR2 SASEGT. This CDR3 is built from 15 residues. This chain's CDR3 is CASSEWQGARSPLHF. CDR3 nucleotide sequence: TGTGCCAGCAGTGAATGGCAGGGGGCGCGTTCACCCCTCCACTTT.

In nucleotides, the CDR3 is TGTGCCAGCACCTTGCGGGACGGTGAGCAGTACTTC. Translation: CASTLRDGEQYF. The chain couples TRBV7-2 to TRBJ2-7; D is possibly TRBD2 (6 bases). The CDR3 is 12 amino acids. V shed 7 bases and J shed 7 bases, with 14 bases lying between them. Germline assignment: CDR1 SGHTA and CDR2 FQGNSA.

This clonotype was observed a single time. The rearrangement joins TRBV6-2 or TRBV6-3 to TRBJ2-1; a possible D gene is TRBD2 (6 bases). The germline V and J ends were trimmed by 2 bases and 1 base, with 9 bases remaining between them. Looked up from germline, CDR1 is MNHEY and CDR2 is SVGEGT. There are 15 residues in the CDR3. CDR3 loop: CASSYLAPSYNEQFF. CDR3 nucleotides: TGTGCCAGCAGTTACCTAGCGCCGTCCTACAATGAGCAGTTCTTC.